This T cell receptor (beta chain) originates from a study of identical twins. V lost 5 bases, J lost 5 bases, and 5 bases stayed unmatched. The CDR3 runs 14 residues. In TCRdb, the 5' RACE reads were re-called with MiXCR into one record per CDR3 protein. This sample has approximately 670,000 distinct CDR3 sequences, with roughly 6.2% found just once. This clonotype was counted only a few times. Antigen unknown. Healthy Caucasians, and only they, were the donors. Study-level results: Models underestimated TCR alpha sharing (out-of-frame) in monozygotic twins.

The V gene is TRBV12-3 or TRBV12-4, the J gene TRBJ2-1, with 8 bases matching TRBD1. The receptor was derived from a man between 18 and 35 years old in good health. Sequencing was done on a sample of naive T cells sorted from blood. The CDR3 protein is CASSTGGLDNEQFF. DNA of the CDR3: TGTGCCAGCAGTACAGGGGGTCTGGACAATGAGCAGTTCTTC.